This entry lists 10 T cell receptor beta chains sequenced from one sample in a study of T cells after yellow fever vaccination. TCRdb passed the 5' RACE reads through MiXCR, listing each CDR3 protein once. Of some 600,000 distinct CDR3 sequences detected, around 17% appear once; the ten largest clones hold 15% to 20%. The sequencing here drew on PBMCs, taken roughly 5 days after the first yellow fever vaccination. These receptors were taken from a man between 18 and 35 years old who received the YFV17D yellow fever vaccine.

This clonotype was observed a few times. The V and J genes are TRBV14 and TRBJ2-3, with D maybe TRBD2 (6 bases). This CDR3 contains 18 residues. Germline V CDR1 and CDR2: SGHDN, FVKESK. V was cut by 0 bases and J by 1 base, with 17 bases left in between. CDR3 loop: CASSQDGRRGRRTDTQYF. The CDR3 bases are TGTGCCAGCAGCCAAGATGGGAGGAGGGGCCGACGCACAGATACGCAGTATTTT.

The J gene is TRBJ1-2, the V gene TRBV13; D perhaps matches TRBD1 (5 bases). V lost 0 bases and J lost 5, with 13 bases in between. Germline V CDR1 and CDR2: PRHDT, FYEKMQ (reference sequence). CDR3 size: 15 residues. The CDR3 loop reads CASSLGAGKIYGYTF. The CDR3 bases are TGTGCCAGCAGCTTAGGGGCAGGGAAGATTTATGGCTACACCTTC.

This clonotype has a handful of counts. The rearrangement uses TRBV4-1 and TRBJ1-5; D might be TRBD1 (5 bases). Trimming removed 4 bases at V and 10 bases at J, with 20 bases between. Germline assignment: CDR1 MGHRA and CDR2 YSYEKL. The CDR3 contains 15 residues. For the CDR3, the DNA is TGCGCCAGCAGCCCGGGACCGGACCACGAGCAACCCCAGCATTTT. It is translated as CASSPGPDHEQPQHF.

The V gene is TRBV5-1, the J gene TRBJ2-3; 9 bases are a match to TRBD2. The CDR3 spans 15 residues. V shed 5 bases, J shed 3 bases, and the junction held 7 bases outside the gene matches. Per the germline V gene, CDR1 is SGHRS and CDR2 is YFSETQ. The CDR3 DNA sequence: TGCGCCAGCAGGTCTAGCGGGGCCTATACAGATACGCAGTATTTT. Translation: CASRSSGAYTDTQYF. Filled out from reference TRBV5-1 and TRBJ2-3, the complete variable domain reads KAGVTQTPRYLIKTRGQQVTLSCSPISGHRSVSWYQQTPGQGLQFLFEYFSETQRNKGNFPGRFSGRQFSNSRSEMNVSTLELGDSALYLCASRSSGAYTDTQYFGPGTRLTVL.

This clonotype was seen more than once but under ten times. The gene calls are TRBV5-6 and TRBJ2-5, with D hard to call. Germline V gene lookup returns CDR1 SGHDT and CDR2 YYEEEE. The CDR3 sequence is 13 residues long. V was cut by 1 base and J by 4 bases, with 8 bases left in between. The CDR3 sequence is CASSLYRTETQYF. The CDR3 region has the DNA TGTGCCAGCAGCTTGTACAGAACAGAGACCCAGTACTTC.

This clonotype was observed a handful of times. The chain is built from TRBV30 and TRBJ2-5; D possibly corresponds to TRBD1 (6 bases). The CDR3 totals 11 residues. Germline V gene data show CDR1 as GTSNPN and CDR2 as SVGIG (reference sequence). Trimming took 5 bases from V and 5 from J, leaving 9 bases between them. The CDR3 nucleotides read TGTGCCTGGGCCACAGGGGAGACCCAGTACTTC. Translated: CAWATGETQYF.

This chain joins TRBV20-1 and TRBJ2-7; weak D call: TRBD1 (6 bases). The CDR3 spans 12 residues. Trimming pared 3 bases from V and 7 bases from J, leaving 13 bases between. Germline V gives CDR1 DFQATT, CDR2 SNEGSKA (reference sequence). In nucleotides, the CDR3 is TGCAGTGCTAGTGTCCAAAGGGGGGAGCAGTACGTC. It yields the protein CSASVQRGEQYV.

In this sample, this clonotype turned up many times. CDR3 in DNA: TGTGCCAGTAGTGGCGGGGGGCCTAGAAGGAATGAGCAGTTCTTC. Its protein is CASSGGGPRRNEQFF. The chain employs TRBV19 and TRBJ2-1; 8 positions match TRBD2. V shed 5 bases and J 7 bases; nucleotides not matched to a gene: 10. Germline assignment: CDR1 LNHDA and CDR2 SQIVND (reference sequence). The CDR3 sequence is 15 residues long.

The chain couples TRBV7-9 to TRBJ2-5, with 12 positions matching TRBD2. V lost 3 bases, J lost 5 bases, and 4 bases stayed unmatched. The CDR3 is 15 residues long. Germline CDR1 is SEHNR and CDR2 is FQNEAQ (reference sequence). The CDR3, as DNA: TGTGCCAGCAGCTTCCTAGCGGGGGGGCTGGAGACCCAGTACTTC. This codes for CASSFLAGGLETQYF.

This clonotype was detected only a few times. The V gene is TRBV12-3 or TRBV12-4, the J gene TRBJ2-1; TRBD1 might be the D (5 bases). The CDR3 has 14 residues. Trimming pared 6 bases from V and 5 bases from J, leaving 14 bases between. The CDR3: CASSPDQGHNEQFF. CDR3 bases: TGTGCCAGCAGCCCCGATCAGGGCCACAATGAGCAGTTCTTC.